The clone carrying this T cell receptor (beta chain) was seen more than once but under ten times. The antigen is undetermined. The CDR3 contains 10 residues. CDR1 and CDR2 (germline): SQVTM, ANQGSEA. This sample was included in a study of cytomegalovirus exposure and HLA in healthy donors. Whole-study results and caveats: Roughly uniform depth of sequencing across donors was assumed in presence/absence analyses. V segments that were indistinguishable, TRBV6-2 and TRBV6-3 among them, were omitted from analysis.

This PCR relied on a set of 60 Vbeta primers and 13 Jbeta primers. Here immunoSEQ multiplex PCR was the method, and the copy in TCRdb shows in-frame clones only, minus some. The sample lists 60,000 to 70,000 clones, less than 75% occurring once. This sequence originates from a woman under 40 in good health and CMV-seronegative. The sample taken for sequencing was PBMCs. The chain couples TRBV29-1 to TRBJ1-1; D remains unclear. In DNA form, the CDR3 reads TGCGTCGGTGGGAACACTGAAGCTTTCTTT. Encoded protein: CVGGNTEAFF.